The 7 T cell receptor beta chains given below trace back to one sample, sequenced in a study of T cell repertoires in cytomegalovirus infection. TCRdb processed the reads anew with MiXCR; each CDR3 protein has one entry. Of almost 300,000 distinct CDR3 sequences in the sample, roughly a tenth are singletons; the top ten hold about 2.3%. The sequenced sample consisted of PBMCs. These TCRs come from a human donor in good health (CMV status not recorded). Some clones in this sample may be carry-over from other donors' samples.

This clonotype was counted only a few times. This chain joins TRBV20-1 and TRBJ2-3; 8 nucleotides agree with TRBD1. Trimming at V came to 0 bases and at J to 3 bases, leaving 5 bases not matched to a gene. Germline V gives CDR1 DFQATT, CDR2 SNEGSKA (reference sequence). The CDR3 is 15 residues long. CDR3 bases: TGCAGTGCTAGAGAAGGACAGGGCCGGACAGATACGCAGTATTTT. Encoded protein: CSAREGQGRTDTQYF.

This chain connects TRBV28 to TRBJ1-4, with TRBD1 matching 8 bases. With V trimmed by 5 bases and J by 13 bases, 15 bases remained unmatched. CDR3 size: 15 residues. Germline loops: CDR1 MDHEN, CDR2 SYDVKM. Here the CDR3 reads CASSSRGQGRVGLFF. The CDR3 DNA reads TGTGCCAGCAGTAGCCGAGGACAGGGTAGGGTGGGACTGTTTTTT. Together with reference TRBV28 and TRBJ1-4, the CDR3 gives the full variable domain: DVKVTQSSRYLVKRTGEKVFLECVQDMDHENMFWYRQDPGLGLRLIYFSYDVKMKEKGDIPEGYSVSREKKERFSLILESASTNQTSMYLCASSSRGQGRVGLFFGSGTQLSVL.

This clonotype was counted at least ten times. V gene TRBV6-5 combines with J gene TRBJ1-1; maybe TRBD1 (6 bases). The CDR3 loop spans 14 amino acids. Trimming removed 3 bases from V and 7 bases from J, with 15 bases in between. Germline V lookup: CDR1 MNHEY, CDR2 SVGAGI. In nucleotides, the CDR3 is TGTGCCAGCAGTTATCGGGGACACGGTTATGAAGCTTTCTTT. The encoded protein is CASSYRGHGYEAFF.

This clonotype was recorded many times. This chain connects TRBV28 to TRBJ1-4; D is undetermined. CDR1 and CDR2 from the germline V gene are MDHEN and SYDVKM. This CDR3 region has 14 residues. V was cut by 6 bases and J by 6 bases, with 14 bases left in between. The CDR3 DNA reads TGTGCCAGCAGAAACAGCATCATGGATGAAAAACTGTTTTTT. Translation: CASRNSIMDEKLFF.

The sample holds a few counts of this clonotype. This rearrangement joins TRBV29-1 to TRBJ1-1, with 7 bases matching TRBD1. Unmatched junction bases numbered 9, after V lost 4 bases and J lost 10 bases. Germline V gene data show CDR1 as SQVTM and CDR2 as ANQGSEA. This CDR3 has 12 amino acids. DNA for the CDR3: TGCAGCGTTGCAGGGGGGGCTGTTGGAGCTTTCTTT. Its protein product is CSVAGGAVGAFF.

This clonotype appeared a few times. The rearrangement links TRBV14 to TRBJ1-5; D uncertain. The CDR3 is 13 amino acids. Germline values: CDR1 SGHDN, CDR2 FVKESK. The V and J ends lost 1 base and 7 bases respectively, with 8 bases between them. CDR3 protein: CASSQGPRQPQHF. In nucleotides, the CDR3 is TGTGCCAGCAGCCAAGGGCCGCGACAGCCCCAGCATTTT. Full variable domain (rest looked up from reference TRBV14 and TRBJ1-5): EAGVTQFPSHSVIEKGQTVTLRCDPISGHDNLYWYRRVMGKEIKFLLHFVKESKQDESGMPNNRFLAERTGGTYSTLKVQPAELEDSGVYFCASSQGPRQPQHFGDGTRLSIL.

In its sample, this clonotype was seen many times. In nucleotides, the CDR3 is TGTGCCAGCAGCCCTATCCCAAGGAAAAAGACTGAAGCTTTCTTT. It specifies CASSPIPRKKTEAFF. The chain uses TRBV7-9 and TRBJ1-1; D remains unclear. Trimming cost V 5 bases and J 5 bases, with 18 bases left between them. This CDR3 is 15 amino acids long. Germline values: CDR1 SEHNR, CDR2 FQNEAQ (reference sequence).